The 2 T cell receptor beta chains reported below all come from one sample, sequenced in a study of molecular identifiers for immune sequencing clone quantification. From the PCR reads, TCRdb called clonotypes with MiXCR, one entry per CDR3 protein. The data show 45,000 to 65,000 distinct CDR3 sequences, 20% to 25% seen once. Sequenced input: naive CD8+ T cells from blood, with Jurkat cell RNA spiked in. Regarding subset: FACS-sorted CD8+CD4-CCR7+CD45RA+ naive T cells. Receptor source: a human donor in good health. Some libraries in this study had Jurkat cell RNA spiked in.

With respect to this clonotype: With a much larger clone just one base away, this may be a read error. V is TRBV4-3 and J is TRBJ1-2, with D unresolved. This CDR3 has 14 residues. Per the germline V gene, CDR1 is LGHNA and CDR2 is YSLEER. V was cut by 1 base and J by 1 base, with 7 bases left in between. The CDR3 coding sequence is TGCGCCAGCAGCCAAGCTCCACTTAACTATGGCTACACCTTC. Protein sequence: CASSQAPLNYGYTF.

With respect to this clonotype: Germline and junction disagree at one end, which may indicate a read error. CDR3 in amino acids: CASSQDPGAYRPGYAF. CDR3 nucleotide sequence: TGCGCCAGCAGCCAAGATCCCGGGGCGTATCGCCCTGGCTACGCCTTC. The chain is built from TRBV4-3 and TRBJ1-2, with D tentatively TRBD1 (5 bases). Per the germline V gene, CDR1 is LGHNA and CDR2 is YSLEER. The CDR3 covers 16 residues.